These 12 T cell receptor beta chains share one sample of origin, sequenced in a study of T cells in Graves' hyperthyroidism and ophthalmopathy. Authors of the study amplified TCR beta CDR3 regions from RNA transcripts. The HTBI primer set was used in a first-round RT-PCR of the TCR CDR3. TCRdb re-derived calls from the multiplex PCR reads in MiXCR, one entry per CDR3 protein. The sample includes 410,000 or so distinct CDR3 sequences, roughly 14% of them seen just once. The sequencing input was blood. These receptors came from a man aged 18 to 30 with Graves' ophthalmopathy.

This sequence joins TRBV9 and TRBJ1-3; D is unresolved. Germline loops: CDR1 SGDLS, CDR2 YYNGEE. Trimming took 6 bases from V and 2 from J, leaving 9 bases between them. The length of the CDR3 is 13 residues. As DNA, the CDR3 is TGTGCCAGCACGCCGGCGGCTGGAAACACCATATATTTT. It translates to CASTPAAGNTIYF.

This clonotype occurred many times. CDR3 in amino acids: CASSSTWSPPEQYF. DNA of the CDR3: TGTGCCAGCAGCTCCACCTGGTCCCCCCCCGAGCAGTACTTC. The chain employs TRBV11-2 and TRBJ2-7; D ambiguous. The CDR3 consists of 14 residues. Trimming took 4 bases from V and 6 from J, leaving 16 bases between them. Germline V lookup: CDR1 SGHAT, CDR2 FQNNGV.

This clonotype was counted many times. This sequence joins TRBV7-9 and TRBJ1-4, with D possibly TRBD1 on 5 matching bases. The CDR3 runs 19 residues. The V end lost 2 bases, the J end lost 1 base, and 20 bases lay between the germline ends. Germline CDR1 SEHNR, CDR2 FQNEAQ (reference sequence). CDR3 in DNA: TGTGCCAGCAGCTTACTTGGGACGGCCGGTAGCTTAACTAATGAAAAACTGTTTTTT. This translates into CASSLLGTAGSLTNEKLFF.

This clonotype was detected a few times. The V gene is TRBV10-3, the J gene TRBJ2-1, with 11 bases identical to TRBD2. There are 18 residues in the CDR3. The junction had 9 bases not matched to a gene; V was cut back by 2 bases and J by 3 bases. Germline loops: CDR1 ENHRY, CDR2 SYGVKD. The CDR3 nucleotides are TGTGCCATCAGTGAGCCTCCCCGTCTAGCGGGGGGCTACAATGAGCAGTTCTTC. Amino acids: CAISEPPRLAGGYNEQFF.

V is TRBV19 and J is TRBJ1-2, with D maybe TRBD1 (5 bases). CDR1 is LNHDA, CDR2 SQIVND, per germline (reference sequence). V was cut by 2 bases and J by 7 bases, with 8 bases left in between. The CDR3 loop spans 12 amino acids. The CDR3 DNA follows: TGTGCCAGTAGTATAAGAGGGGTTGGCTACACCTTC. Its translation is CASSIRGVGYTF.

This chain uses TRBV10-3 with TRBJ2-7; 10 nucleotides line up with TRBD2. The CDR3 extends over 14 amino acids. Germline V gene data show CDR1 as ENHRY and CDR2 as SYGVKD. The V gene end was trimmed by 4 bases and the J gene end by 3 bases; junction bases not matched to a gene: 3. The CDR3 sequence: CAISGTSGLYEQYF. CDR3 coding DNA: TGTGCCATCAGTGGGACTAGCGGACTCTACGAGCAGTACTTC.

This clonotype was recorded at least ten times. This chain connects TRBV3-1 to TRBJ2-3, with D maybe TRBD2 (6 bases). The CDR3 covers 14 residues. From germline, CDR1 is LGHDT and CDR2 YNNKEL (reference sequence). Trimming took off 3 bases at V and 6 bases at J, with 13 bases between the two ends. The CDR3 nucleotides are TGTGCCAGCAGCCATTTTGGCGGGGACGATACGCAGTATTTT. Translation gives CASSHFGGDDTQYF.

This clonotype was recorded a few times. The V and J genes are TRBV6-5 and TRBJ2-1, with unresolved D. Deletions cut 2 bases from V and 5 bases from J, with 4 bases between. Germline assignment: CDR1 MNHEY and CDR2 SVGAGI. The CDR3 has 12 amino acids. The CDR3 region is CASSYANNEQFF. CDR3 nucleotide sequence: TGTGCCAGCAGTTACGCCAACAATGAGCAGTTCTTC.

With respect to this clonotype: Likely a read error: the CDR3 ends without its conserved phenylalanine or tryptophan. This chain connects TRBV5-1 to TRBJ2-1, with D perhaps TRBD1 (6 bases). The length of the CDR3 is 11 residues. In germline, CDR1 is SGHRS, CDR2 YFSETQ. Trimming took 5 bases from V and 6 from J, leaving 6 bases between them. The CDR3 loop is CASRDSNEQFL. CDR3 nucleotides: TGCGCCAGCAGGGACAGCAATGAGCAGTTCCTC.

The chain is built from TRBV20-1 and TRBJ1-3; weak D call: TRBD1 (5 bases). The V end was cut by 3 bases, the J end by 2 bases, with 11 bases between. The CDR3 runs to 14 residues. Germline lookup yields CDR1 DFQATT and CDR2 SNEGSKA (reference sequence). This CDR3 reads CSASDWGTGNTIYF. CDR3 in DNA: TGCAGTGCTAGTGATTGGGGGACTGGAAACACCATATATTTT.

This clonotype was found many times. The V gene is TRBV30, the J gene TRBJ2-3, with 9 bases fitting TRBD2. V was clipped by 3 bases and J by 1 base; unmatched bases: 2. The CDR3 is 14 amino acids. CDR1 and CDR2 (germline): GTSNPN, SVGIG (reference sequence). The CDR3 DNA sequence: TGTGCCTGGAGCTCTAGCGGGGGCACAGATACGCAGTATTTT. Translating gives CAWSSSGGTDTQYF.

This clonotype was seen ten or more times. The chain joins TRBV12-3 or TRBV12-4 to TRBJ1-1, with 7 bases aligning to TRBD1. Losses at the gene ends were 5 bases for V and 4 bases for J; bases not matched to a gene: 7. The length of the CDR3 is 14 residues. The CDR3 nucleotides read TGTGCCAGCAGTCCCCAGGGGGTCTTCACTGAAGCTTTCTTT. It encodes CASSPQGVFTEAFF.